One TCR beta chain is described in this entry. Authors' analysis steps: Cell counts per sample came from amplifying reference gene primers. Using immunoSEQ multiplex PCR, the repertoire was profiled, and TCRdb retains in-frame clones only, with some absent. That table furnishes V, J and clone size, whereas the DNA furnished D and trimming. In the table there are 230,000 or so clones, 70% to 85% of which are singletons. In germline, CDR1 is WNHNN, CDR2 SYGVQD (reference sequence). V dropped 7 bases and J dropped 0 bases, with 16 bases sitting between them. This CDR3 has 17 residues. The data originate from a study of blood T cell repertoires in COVID-19. Overall study: Sites across the United States, Italy and Spain contributed samples from acute and convalescent COVID-19. Nucleic acid was either cDNA or gDNA, and it came from T cells, B-cell-depleted T cells, or PBMCs.

This chain uses TRBV10-1 with TRBJ1-6, with unresolved D. Sequenced input: peripheral blood. This clonotype was obtained from a woman in her thirties or forties who had recovered from COVID-19. CDR3 DNA sequence: TGCGCCAGCATTTGCCAGGTGGATAGCTCCTATAATTCACCCCTCCACTTT. Its protein is CASICQVDSSYNSPLHF.